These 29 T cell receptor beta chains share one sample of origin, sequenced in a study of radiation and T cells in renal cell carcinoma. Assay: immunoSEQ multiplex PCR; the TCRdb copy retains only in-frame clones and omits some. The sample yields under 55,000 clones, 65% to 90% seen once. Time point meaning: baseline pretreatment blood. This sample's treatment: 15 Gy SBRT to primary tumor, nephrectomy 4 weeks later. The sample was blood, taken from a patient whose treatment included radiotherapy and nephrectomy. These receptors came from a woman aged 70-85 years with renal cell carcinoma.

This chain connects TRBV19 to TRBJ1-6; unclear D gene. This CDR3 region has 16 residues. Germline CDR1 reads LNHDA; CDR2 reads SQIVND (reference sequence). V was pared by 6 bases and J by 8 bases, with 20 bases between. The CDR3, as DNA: TGTGCCAGTAGCAACCTGCAGAGCCCACCTGATTCACCCCTCCACTTT. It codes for CASSNLQSPPDSPLHF.

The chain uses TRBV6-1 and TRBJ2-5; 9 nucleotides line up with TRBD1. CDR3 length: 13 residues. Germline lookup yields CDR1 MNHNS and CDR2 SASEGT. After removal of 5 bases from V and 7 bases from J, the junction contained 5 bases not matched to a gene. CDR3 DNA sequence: TGTGCCAGCAGTCCGGGACAGGGCGTGACCCAGTACTTC. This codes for CASSPGQGVTQYF.

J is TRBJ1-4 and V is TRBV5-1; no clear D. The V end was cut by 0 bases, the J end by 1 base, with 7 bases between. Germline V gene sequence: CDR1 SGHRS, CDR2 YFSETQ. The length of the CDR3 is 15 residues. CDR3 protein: CASSLGGRTNEKLFF. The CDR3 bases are TGCGCCAGCAGCTTGGGAGGTCGAACTAATGAAAAACTGTTTTTT.

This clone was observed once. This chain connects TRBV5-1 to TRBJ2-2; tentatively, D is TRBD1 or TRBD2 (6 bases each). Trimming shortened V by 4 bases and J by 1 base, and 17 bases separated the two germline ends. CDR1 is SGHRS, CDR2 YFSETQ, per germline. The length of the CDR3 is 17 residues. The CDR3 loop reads CASSATIGGLNTGELFF. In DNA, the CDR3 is TGCGCCAGCAGCGCGACAATAGGGGGGCTGAACACCGGGGAGCTGTTTTTT.

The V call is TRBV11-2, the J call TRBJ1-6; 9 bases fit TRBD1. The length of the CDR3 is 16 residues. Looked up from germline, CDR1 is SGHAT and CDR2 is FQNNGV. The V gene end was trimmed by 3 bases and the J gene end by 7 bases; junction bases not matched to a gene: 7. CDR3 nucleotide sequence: TGTGCCAGCAGCTTTGGACAGGGGAGGGGGAATTCACCCCTCCACTTT. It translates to CASSFGQGRGNSPLHF. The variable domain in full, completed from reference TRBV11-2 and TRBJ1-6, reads EAGVAQSPRYKIIEKRQSVAFWCNPISGHATLYWYQQILGQGPKLLIQFQNNGVVDDSQLPKDRFSAERLKGVDSTLKIQPAKLEDSAVYLCASSFGQGRGNSPLHFGNGTRLTVT.

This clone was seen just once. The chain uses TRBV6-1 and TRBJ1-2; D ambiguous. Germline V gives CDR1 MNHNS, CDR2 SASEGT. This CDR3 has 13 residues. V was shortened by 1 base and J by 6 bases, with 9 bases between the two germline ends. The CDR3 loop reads CASSEVPGDGYTF. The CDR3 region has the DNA TGTGCCAGCAGTGAAGTGCCGGGAGATGGCTACACCTTC.

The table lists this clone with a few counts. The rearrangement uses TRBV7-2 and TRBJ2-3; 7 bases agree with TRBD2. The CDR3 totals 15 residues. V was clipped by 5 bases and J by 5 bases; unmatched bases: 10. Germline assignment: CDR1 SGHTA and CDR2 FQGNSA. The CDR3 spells CASSVTGGMGDTQYF. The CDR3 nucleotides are TGTGCCAGCAGCGTGACGGGAGGAATGGGAGATACGCAGTATTTT.

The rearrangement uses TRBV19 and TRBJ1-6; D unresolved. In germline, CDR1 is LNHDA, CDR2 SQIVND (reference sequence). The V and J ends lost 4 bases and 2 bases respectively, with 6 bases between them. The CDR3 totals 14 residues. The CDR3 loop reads CASSTATYNSPLHF. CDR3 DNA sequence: TGTGCCAGTAGTACAGCGACCTATAATTCACCCCTCCACTTT. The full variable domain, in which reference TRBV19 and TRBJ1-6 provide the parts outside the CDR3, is DGGITQSPKYLFRKEGQNVTLSCEQNLNHDAMYWYRQDPGQGLRLIYYSQIVNDFQKGDIAEGYSVSREKKESFPLTVTSAQKNPTAFYLCASSTATYNSPLHFGNGTRLTVT.

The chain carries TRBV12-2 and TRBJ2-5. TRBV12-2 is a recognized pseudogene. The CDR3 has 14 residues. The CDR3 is CASRFVGLQETQYF. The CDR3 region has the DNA TGTGCAAGTCGCTTCGTGGGGTTACAAGAGACCCAGTACTTC.

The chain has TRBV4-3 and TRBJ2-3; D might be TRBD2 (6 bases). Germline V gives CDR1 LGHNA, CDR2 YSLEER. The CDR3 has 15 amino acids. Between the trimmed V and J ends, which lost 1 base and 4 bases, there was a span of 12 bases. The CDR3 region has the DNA TGCGCCAGCAGCCAAGGGACGGCGGGACCAGATACGCAGTATTTT. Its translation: CASSQGTAGPDTQYF.

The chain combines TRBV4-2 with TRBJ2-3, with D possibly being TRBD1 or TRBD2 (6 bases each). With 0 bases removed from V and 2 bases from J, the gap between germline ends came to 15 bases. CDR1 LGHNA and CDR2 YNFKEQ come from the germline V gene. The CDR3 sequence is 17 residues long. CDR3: CASSQEETGAYTDTQYF. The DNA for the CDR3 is TGTGCCAGCAGCCAAGAGGAGACGGGGGCCTACACAGATACGCAGTATTTT.

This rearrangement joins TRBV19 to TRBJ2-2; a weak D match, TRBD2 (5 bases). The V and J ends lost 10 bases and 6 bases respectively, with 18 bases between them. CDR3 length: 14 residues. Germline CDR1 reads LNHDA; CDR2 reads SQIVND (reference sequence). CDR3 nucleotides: TGTGCCAACCCACGGGGTGAAGTCTCCGGGGAGCTGTTTTTT. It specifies CANPRGEVSGELFF.

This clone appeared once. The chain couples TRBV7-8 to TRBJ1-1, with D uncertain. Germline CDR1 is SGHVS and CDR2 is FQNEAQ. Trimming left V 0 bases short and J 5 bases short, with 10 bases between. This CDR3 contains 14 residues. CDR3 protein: CASSLAEGRTEAFF. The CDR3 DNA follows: TGTGCCAGCAGCTTAGCCGAGGGAAGGACTGAAGCTTTCTTT.

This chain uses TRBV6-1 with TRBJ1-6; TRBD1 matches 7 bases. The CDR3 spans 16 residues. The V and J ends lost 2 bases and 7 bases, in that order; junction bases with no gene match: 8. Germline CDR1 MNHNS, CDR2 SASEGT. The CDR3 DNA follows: TGTGCCAGCAGTGAACTTGACAGGGTAACGAATTCACCCCTCCACTTT. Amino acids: CASSELDRVTNSPLHF.

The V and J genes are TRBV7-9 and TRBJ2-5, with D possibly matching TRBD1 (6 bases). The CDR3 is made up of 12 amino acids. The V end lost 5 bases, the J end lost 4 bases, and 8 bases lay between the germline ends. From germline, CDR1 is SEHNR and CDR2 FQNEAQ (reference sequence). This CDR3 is CASSTGIETQYF. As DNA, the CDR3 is TGTGCCAGCAGCACAGGGATAGAGACCCAGTACTTC.

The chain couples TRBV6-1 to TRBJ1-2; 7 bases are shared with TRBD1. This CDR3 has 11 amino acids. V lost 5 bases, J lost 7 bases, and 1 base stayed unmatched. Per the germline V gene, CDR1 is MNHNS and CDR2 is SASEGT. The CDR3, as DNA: TGTGCCAGCAGTAACAGGGGTGGCTACACCTTC. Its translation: CASSNRGGYTF.

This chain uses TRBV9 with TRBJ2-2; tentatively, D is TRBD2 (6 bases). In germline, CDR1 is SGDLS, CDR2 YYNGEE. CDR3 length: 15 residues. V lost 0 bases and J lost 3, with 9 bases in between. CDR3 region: CASSVELADTGELFF. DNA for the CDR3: TGTGCCAGCAGCGTAGAACTAGCTGACACCGGGGAGCTGTTTTTT.

Here the CDR3 DNA reads TGTGCCAGCAGCCCGCCAGCGGGAACTAACTATGGCTACACCTTC. This gives the protein CASSPPAGTNYGYTF. The chain uses TRBV5-4 and TRBJ1-2; no clear D gene. CDR3 length: 15 amino acids. The V and J ends lost 4 bases and 0 bases respectively, with 13 bases between them. Per the germline V gene, CDR1 is SGHNT and CDR2 is YYREEE (reference sequence).

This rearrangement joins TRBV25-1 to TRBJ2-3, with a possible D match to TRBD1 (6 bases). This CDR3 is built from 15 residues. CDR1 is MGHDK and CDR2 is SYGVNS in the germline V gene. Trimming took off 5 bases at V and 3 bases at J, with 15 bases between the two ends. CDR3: CASSLWDMRTDTQYF. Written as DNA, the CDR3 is TGTGCCAGCAGTCTCTGGGACATGAGGACAGATACGCAGTATTTT.

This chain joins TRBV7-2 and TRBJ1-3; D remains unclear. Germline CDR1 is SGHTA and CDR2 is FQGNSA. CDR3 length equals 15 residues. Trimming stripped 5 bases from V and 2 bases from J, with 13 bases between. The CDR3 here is CASSPTETAGNTIYF. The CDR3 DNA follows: TGTGCCAGCAGCCCAACCGAGACTGCTGGAAACACCATATATTTT.

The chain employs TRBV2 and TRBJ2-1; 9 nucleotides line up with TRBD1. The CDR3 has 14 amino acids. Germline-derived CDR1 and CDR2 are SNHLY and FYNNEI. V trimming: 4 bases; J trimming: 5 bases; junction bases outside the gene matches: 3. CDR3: CASSAGQGNNEQFF. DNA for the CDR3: TGTGCCAGCAGTGCCGGACAGGGGAACAATGAGCAGTTCTTC.

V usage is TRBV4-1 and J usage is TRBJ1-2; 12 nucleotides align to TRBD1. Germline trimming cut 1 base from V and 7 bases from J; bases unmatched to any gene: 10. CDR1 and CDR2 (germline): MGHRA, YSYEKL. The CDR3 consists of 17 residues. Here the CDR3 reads CASSQGSAGQGASGYTF. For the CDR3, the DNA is TGCGCCAGCAGCCAAGGTAGCGCGGGACAGGGGGCTAGTGGCTACACCTTC.

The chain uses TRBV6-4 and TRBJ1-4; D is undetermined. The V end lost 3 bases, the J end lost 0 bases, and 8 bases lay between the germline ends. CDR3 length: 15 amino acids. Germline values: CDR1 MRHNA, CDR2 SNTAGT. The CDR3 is CASSEGGATNEKLFF. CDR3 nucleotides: TGTGCCAGCAGTGAAGGCGGAGCAACTAATGAAAAACTGTTTTTT.

The CDR3 DNA reads as TGTGCCAGCAGTGAGTTAAGGGAGGGCAATGAGCAGTTCTTC. This sequence encodes CASSELREGNEQFF. This chain links TRBV2 with TRBJ2-1, with TRBD2 matching 7 bases. CDR3 length equals 14 residues. The J segment lost 6 bases and the V segment lost 3 bases, leaving 5 bases of the junction unmatched. The germline V gene encodes CDR1 SNHLY and CDR2 FYNNEI.

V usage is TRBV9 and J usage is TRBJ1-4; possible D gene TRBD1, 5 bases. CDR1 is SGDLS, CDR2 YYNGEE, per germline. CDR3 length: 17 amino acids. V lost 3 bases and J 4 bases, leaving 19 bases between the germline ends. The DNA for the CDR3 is TGTGCCAGCAGCGGAGAGGGGCAGTTCTTCTTTAATGAAAAACTGTTTTTT. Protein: CASSGEGQFFFNEKLFF.

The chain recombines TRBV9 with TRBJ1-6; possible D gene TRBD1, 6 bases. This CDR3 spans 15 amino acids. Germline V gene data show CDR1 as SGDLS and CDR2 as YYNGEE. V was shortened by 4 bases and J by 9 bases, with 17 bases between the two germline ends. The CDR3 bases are TGTGCCAGCAGCCCCTACGGGGGGCAGACTTCACCCCTCCACTTT. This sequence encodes CASSPYGGQTSPLHF. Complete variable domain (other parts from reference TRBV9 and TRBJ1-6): DSGVTQTPKHLITATGQRVTLRCSPRSGDLSVYWYQQSLDQGLQFLIQYYNGEERAKGNILERFSAQQFPDLHSELNLSSLELGDSALYFCASSPYGGQTSPLHFGNGTRLTVT.

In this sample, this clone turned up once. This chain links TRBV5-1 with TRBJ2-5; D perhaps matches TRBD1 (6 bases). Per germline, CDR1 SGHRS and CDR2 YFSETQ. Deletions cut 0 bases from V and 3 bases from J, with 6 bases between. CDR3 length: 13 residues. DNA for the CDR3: TGCGCCAGCAGCTTGGAGGGGGAAGAGACCCAGTACTTC. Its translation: CASSLEGEETQYF.

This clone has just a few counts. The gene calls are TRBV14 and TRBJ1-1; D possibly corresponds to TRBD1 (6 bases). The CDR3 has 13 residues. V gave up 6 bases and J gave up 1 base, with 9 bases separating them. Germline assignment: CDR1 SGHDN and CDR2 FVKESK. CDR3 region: CASRSTGNTEAFF. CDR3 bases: TGTGCCAGCAGGTCGACAGGGAACACTGAAGCTTTCTTT.

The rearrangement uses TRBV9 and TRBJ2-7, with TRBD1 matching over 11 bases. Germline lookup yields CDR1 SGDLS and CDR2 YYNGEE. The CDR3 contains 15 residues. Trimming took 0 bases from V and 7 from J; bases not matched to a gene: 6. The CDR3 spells CASSVDGTGGREQYF. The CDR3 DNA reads TGTGCCAGCAGCGTAGATGGGACAGGGGGTAGGGAGCAGTACTTC.